In this sample, the clone carrying this TCR beta chain turned up a few times. Its antigen is currently unknown. Isolation of CD4+ naive, central memory, regulatory and stem cell-like memory cells was achieved by sorting via CD45RO/CCR7/CD25/CD127/CD95/CD27. Sequencing targeted expressed TCRB transcripts, as all isolated RNA had been reverse transcribed. About 3.57 million reads per sample were averaged for naive, central memory and regulatory samples. Sequencing used immunoSEQ multiplex PCR; TCRdb keeps in-frame clones, though not all of them. The sample contains around 100,000 clones, 28% of which appear only once. This sample is drawn from a study of beta chain features in type 1 diabetes. Overall study findings and caveats: Researchers report that Type 1 diabetes patients had moderately but significantly shorter TCRB CDR3s across all four CD4+ subsets.

Trimming stripped 1 base from V and 4 bases from J, with 10 bases between. The CDR3 runs to 14 residues. Germline assignment: CDR1 SEHNR and CDR2 FQNEAQ (reference sequence). Sequencing input: central memory CD4+ T cells from blood. The rearrangement uses TRBV7-9 and TRBJ1-1; D gene uncertain. The receptor was isolated from a young woman with type 1 diabetes. The CDR3 bases are TGTGCCAGCAGCTTAGGAGTAAATCCCACTGAAGCTTTCTTT. This gives the protein CASSLGVNPTEAFF.